This T cell receptor beta chain comes out of a study of cytomegalovirus exposure and HLA in healthy donors. Overall study findings and caveats: A later analysis showed HLA-associated TCR beta chains outstripping equally common others in clonal expansion.

For this clone: Its matching antigen is unknown.

The PCR had 60 Vbeta and 13 Jbeta primers. Original methodology: Per a later analysis, the number of unique TCR beta chains was some 82 million, of which about 10 million were shared. The method was immunoSEQ multiplex PCR; TCRdb's version includes in-frame clones alone and lacks a portion of them. The V and J calls and clone size were taken over from that table, and D and trimming were inferred from the DNA. The profile shows some 57,000 clones, less than 70% of them singletons. There were likely unrecorded immune exposures, though donors were nominally healthy when sampled. Source material: PBMCs. The receptor was isolated from a human donor in good health.

In DNA form, the CDR3 reads TGTGCCAGCAGCTTGGTCAGCAGGGAGGGAGAGACCCAGTACTTC. Encoded protein: CASSLVSREGETQYF. The chain links TRBV5-4 to TRBJ2-5; 7 bases are a match to TRBD2. Germline V gene lookup returns CDR1 SGHNT and CDR2 YYREEE (reference sequence). CDR3 length equals 15 residues. V shed 0 bases and J 4 bases; nucleotides not matched to a gene: 6.